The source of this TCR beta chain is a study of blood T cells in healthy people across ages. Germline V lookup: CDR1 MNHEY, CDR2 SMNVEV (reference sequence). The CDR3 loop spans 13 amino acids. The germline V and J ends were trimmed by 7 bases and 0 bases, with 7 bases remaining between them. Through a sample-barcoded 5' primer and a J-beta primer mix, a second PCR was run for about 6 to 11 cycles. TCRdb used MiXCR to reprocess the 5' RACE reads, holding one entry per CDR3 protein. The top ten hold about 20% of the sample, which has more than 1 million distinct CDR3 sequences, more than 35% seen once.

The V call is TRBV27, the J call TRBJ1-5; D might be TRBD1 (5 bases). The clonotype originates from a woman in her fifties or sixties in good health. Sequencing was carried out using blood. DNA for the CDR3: TGTGCCAGCAAACAGGCTAGCAATCAGCCCCAGCATTTT. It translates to CASKQASNQPQHF.